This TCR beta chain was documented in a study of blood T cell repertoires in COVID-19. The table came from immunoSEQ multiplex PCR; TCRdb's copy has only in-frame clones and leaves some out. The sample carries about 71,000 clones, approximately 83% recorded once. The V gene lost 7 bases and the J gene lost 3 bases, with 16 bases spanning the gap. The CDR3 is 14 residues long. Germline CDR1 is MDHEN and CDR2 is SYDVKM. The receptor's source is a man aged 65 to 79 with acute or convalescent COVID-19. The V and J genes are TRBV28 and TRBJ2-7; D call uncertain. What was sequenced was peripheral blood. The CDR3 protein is CASTTYPEVYEQYF. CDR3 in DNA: TGTGCCAGCACCACCTACCCTGAGGTCTACGAGCAGTACTTC. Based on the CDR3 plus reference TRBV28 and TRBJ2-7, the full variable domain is DVKVTQSSRYLVKRTGEKVFLECVQDMDHENMFWYRQDPGLGLRLIYFSYDVKMKEKGDIPEGYSVSREKKERFSLILESASTNQTSMYLCASTTYPEVYEQYFGPGTRLTVT.